Listed below are T cell receptor beta chains from one sample, sequenced in a study of human T cells and chemical hapten exposure. Each CDR3 protein gets one entry after TCRdb re-called the RACE reads with MiXCR. This sample yields approximately 84,000 distinct CDR3 sequences, of which roughly 10% are seen a single time; 2% to 2.5% belongs to the top ten. This specimen consisted of whole blood, obtained in connection with sensitization to the hapten diphenylcyclopropenone (DPC). These receptor sequences come from a woman in her 30s with alopecia areata. Some clones in this sample may be carry-over from other donors' samples. The conserved cysteine and the conserved F or W are not part of the CDR3 here.

12 | TRBJ2-1 | TRBV5-1 | ASSLEGAYNEQF
12 | TRBJ2-3 | TRBV6-6 | ASSSDRYTDTQY
9 | TRBJ2-5 | TRBV7-2 | ASSFLETQY
17 | TRBJ2-7 | TRBV28 | ASSYPYTAGQGPLVQQY
12 | TRBJ2-4 | TRBV20-1 | SAVAGGTKNIQY
9 | TRBJ2-1 | TRBV18 | ASSPGTGQF
14 | TRBJ2-7 | TRBV7-9 | ASSLALAGGPYEQY
12 | TRBJ2-3 | TRBV9 | ASSARLVSDTQY
15 | TRBJ2-3 | TRBV28 | ASSISIGLAGADTQY
10 | TRBJ1-1 | TRBV24-1 | ATRGGTTEAF
14 | TRBJ1-6 | TRBV28 | ASSSLGTSGNSPLH
11 | TRBJ1-2 | TRBV5-6 | ASTGVSRGGYT
14 | TRBJ2-7 | TRBV2 | ASSEFETGGRYEQY
14 | TRBJ2-1 | TRBV2 | ASSQEGTARWDEQF
11 | TRBJ2-3 | TRBV28 | ASSPTLPDTQY
11 | TRBJ2-6 | TRBV29-1 | SVSGTGANVLT
12 | TRBJ1-1 | TRBV29-1 | SGDAGHKNTEAF
12 | TRBJ2-6 | TRBV19 | ASSYGLPNNVLT
13 | TRBJ2-1 | TRBV19 | ASSIDGTSGDEQF
13 | TRBJ2-3 | TRBV28 | ASSPLGQGQDTQY
14 | TRBJ2-3 | TRBV7-9 | ASSFSSGGAADTQY
11 | TRBJ1-2 | TRBV29-1 | SVEDGVSYGYT
14 | TRBJ2-3 | TRBV18 | ASSPAPGQITDTQY
12 | TRBJ2-1 | TRBV20-1 | SARKAGVHNEQF
13 | TRBJ2-7 | TRBV4-3 | ASSQTSGGEYEQY
13 | TRBJ1-1 | TRBV12-3/TRBV12-4 | ASSTLPPRGTEAF
12 | TRBJ1-2 | TRBV6-5 | ASRWRRDGYGYT
11 | TRBJ2-3 | TRBV4-3 | ASSQTRRDTQY
11 | TRBJ1-1 | TRBV30 | AWSPGSYTEAF
17 | TRBJ2-2 | TRBV7-2 | ASSFSPQSGSTNTGELF
10 | TRBJ1-6 | TRBV14 | ASSLMNSPLH
11 | TRBJ1-2 | TRBV3-1 | ASSQIAYYGYT
11 | TRBJ2-5 | TRBV28 | ASSPGTSETQY
13 | TRBJ1-2 | TRBV30 | AWRGTGASLYGYT
11 | TRBJ2-5 | TRBV5-4 | ASSLPVSETQY
12 | TRBJ2-7 | TRBV28 | ASTQGARAYEQY
10 | TRBJ2-3 | TRBV29-1 | SVGTVTDTQY
11 | TRBJ1-5 | TRBV27 | ASSFGVNQPQH
13 | TRBJ2-1 | TRBV11-3 | ASSLGPGLYNEQF
11 | TRBJ1-1 | TRBV29-1 | SVEWGLNTEAF
11 | TRBJ1-2 | TRBV29-1 | SAGTDQNYGYT
15 | TRBJ1-5 | TRBV6-6 | ASSYPIGTLGGQPQH
13 | TRBJ2-1 | TRBV7-2 | ASSLRFGGLNEQF
13 | TRBJ1-1 | TRBV18 | ASSPSTGMNTEAF
14 | TRBJ2-3 | TRBV24-1 | ATSAGTGVNTDTQY
12 | TRBJ2-1 | TRBV6-1 | ASTTGGPSNEQF
12 | TRBJ1-4 | TRBV5-1 | ASSFSSTNEKLF
14 | TRBJ2-3 | TRBV20-1 | SAPGLAGGGPDTQY
11 | TRBJ2-7 | TRBV20-1 | SAKRGRDTEQY
9 | TRBJ1-2 | TRBV28 | ASISDYGYT
15 | TRBJ2-7 | TRBV5-4 | ASSAGLAGGIRGEQY
13 | TRBJ2-7 | TRBV28 | ATLLSFGSYHEQY
14 | TRBJ2-4 | TRBV15 | ATSRAGQLAKNIQY